A single sample is the source of the 10 T cell receptor beta chains below, sequenced in a study of neurological immune-mediated disorders (dated by TCRdb to about 2019). The library was prepared using 5' RACE. TCRdb lists the instrument as Illumina HiSeq 2500. The public reads were reanalyzed by TCRdb: fastp trimming at Q25, MiXCR alignment, in-frame beta chains only. When rows share a CDR3 protein, they turn into one entry using the most common DNA and genes. This sample lists some 46,000 distinct CDR3 sequences; around 4% were detected once. 5.7% of the sample lies in the top ten. The material sequenced was PBMCs. These receptors originate from a woman aged 55 to 70 with multiple sclerosis.

The genes are TRBV29-1 and TRBJ2-5; 9 bases are a match to TRBD2. V trimming: 3 bases; J trimming: 5 bases; junction bases outside the gene matches: 4. CDR1 is SQVTM, CDR2 ANQGSEA, per germline. There are 13 residues in the CDR3. CDR3 sequence (DNA): TGCAGCGTTGATGTAGCGGGAGTTGAGACCCAGTACTTC. Its translation: CSVDVAGVETQYF.

This clonotype has a handful of counts. V gene TRBV10-3 combines with J gene TRBJ2-1, with TRBD2 as a possible D gene (6 bases). The CDR3 covers 16 residues. The V gene's germline CDR1 is ENHRY and CDR2 SYGVKD. Trimming took 6 bases from V and 11 from J, leaving 26 bases between them. CDR3 region: CAISQTLAERQAQQFF. CDR3 in DNA: TGTGCCATCAGCCAAACCTTAGCGGAAAGACAAGCACAGCAGTTCTTC.

This clonotype was seen at least ten times. The chain combines TRBV7-9 with TRBJ1-1; tentatively, D is TRBD1 (6 bases). Germline assignment: CDR1 SEHNR and CDR2 FQNEAQ (reference sequence). Trimming stripped 5 bases from V and 1 base from J, with 8 bases between. The CDR3 is 13 residues long. The CDR3 nucleotides are TGTGCCAGCAGCCCAGGGGAGAACACTGAAGCTTTCTTT. Protein sequence: CASSPGENTEAFF.

In this sample, this clonotype turned up a few times. This chain connects TRBV20-1 to TRBJ1-1, with D possibly TRBD1 on 5 matching bases. Germline lookup yields CDR1 DFQATT and CDR2 SNEGSKA (reference sequence). The ends were cut back, 0 bases at V and 10 bases at J, with 15 bases in the middle. The CDR3 spans 13 residues. CDR3 residues: CSARDPGERGAFF. The CDR3 bases are TGCAGTGCTAGAGATCCGGGGGAGAGAGGAGCTTTCTTT.

This clonotype appeared many times. This chain connects TRBV7-3 to TRBJ2-1; the D gene could be TRBD1 or TRBD2 (6 bases each). V was cut by 2 bases and J by 6 bases, with 14 bases left in between. CDR1 is SGHTA and CDR2 is FQGTGA in the germline V gene. The length of the CDR3 is 15 residues. The CDR3 coding sequence is TGTGCCAGCAGCTTACACGGGGGCAACGTCAATGAGCAGTTCTTC. This translates into CASSLHGGNVNEQFF.

In regard to this clonotype: The junction does not match germline at one end; this may be a read error. The chain carries TRBV7-8 and TRBJ2-3; 7 bases map to TRBD2. Looked up from germline, CDR1 is SGHVS and CDR2 is FQNEAQ. There are 15 residues in the CDR3. CDR3 nucleotide sequence: TGTGTCAGCAGCCCGAGCGGGGAGAGCACAGATACGCAGTATTTT. It yields the protein CVSSPSGESTDTQYF.

This clonotype was seen only a few times. The chain carries TRBV2 and TRBJ2-2; D gene ambiguous. The CDR3 is 13 amino acids. The germline gives CDR1 SNHLY, CDR2 FYNNEI. Trimming shortened V by 4 bases and J by 2 bases, and 5 bases separated the two germline ends. The CDR3 region is CASSAPNTGELFF. The DNA of the CDR3 is TGTGCCAGCAGTGCACCTAACACCGGGGAGCTGTTTTTT.

For the CDR3, the DNA is TGTGCCAGCAGCCGAGGACAGGGGCGAGAAAAACTGTTTTTT. It yields the protein CASSRGQGREKLFF. The V gene is TRBV7-2, the J gene TRBJ1-4; 9 bases match TRBD1. The germline V gene encodes CDR1 SGHTA and CDR2 FQGNSA. The CDR3 is made up of 14 amino acids. Trimming at V came to 5 bases and at J to 8 bases, leaving 6 bases not matched to a gene. Combining the CDR3 with reference TRBV7-2 and TRBJ1-4 gives the whole variable domain GAGVSQSPSNKVTEKGKDVELRCDPISGHTALYWYRQSLGQGLEFLIYFQGNSAPDKSGLPSDRFSAERTGGSVSTLTIQRTQQEDSAVYLCASSRGQGREKLFFGSGTQLSVL.

In its sample, this clonotype was seen many times. The chain employs TRBV5-1 and TRBJ1-2; TRBD1 matches 8 bases. Trimming took 3 bases from V and 8 from J; bases not matched to a gene: 6. The CDR3 is 13 residues long. Germline V CDR1 and CDR2: SGHRS, YFSETQ. Written as DNA, the CDR3 is TGCGCCAGCAGCTACGGACAGGGCCAAGGCTACACCTTC. Protein sequence: CASSYGQGQGYTF.

This clonotype has a count of ten or more. The DNA of the CDR3 is TGTGCCAGCAGCCAAGATGTTACTAGCGGCCAAGAGACCCAGTACTTC. This gives the protein CASSQDVTSGQETQYF. The chain uses TRBV3-1 and TRBJ2-5; TRBD2 agrees at 8 bases. Trimming removed 0 bases from V and 1 base from J; junction bases left unmatched: 4. This CDR3 region has 16 residues. Germline V lookup: CDR1 LGHDT, CDR2 YNNKEL (reference sequence).